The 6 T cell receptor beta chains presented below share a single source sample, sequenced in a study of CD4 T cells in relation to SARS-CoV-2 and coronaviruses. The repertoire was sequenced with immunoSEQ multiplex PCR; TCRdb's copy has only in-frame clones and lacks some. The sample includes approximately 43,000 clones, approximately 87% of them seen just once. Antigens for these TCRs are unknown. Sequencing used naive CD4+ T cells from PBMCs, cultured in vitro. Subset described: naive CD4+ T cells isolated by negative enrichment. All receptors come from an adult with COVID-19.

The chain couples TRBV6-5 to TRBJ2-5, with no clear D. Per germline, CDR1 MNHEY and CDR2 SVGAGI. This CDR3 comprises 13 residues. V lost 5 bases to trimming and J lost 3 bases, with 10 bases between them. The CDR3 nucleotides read TGTGCCAGCAGTCGGACCCTAAAAGAGACCCAGTACTTC. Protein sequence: CASSRTLKETQYF.

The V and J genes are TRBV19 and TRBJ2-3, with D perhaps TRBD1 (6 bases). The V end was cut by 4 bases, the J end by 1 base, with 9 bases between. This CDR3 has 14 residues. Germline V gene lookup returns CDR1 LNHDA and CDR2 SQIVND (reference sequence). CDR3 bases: TGTGCCAGTAGTAAACAGGGAGGCACAGATACGCAGTATTTT. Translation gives CASSKQGGTDTQYF.

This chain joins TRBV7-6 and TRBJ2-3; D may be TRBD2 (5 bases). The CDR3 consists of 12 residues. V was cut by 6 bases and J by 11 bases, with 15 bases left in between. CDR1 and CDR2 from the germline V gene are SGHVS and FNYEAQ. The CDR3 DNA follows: TGTGCCAGCAGTTTGGTGGGGAGTGAGCAGTATTTT. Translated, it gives CASSLVGSEQYF.

The DNA for the CDR3 is TGTGCCAGCAGTTACTCGGGCGGCGCTAGCACAGATACGCAGTATTTT. This codes for CASSYSGGASTDTQYF. The gene calls are TRBV6-5 and TRBJ2-3; no clear D gene. V shed 0 bases and J shed 0 bases, with 10 bases lying between them. CDR1 and CDR2 from the germline V gene are MNHEY and SVGAGI. CDR3 length: 16 residues.

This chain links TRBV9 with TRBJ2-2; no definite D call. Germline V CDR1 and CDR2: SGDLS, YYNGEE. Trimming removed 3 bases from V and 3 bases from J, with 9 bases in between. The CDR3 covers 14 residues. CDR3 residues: CASSGSRYTGELFF. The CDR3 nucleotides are TGTGCCAGCAGCGGGAGTCGTTACACCGGGGAGCTGTTTTTT.

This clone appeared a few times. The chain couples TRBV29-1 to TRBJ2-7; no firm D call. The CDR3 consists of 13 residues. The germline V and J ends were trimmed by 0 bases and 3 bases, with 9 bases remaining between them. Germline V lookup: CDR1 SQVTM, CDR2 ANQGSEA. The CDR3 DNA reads TGCAGCGTTGAAGATAGTGGGGTCTACGAGCAGTACTTC. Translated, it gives CSVEDSGVYEQYF.